Listed below are T cell receptor beta chains from one sample, sequenced in a study of cytomegalovirus exposure and HLA in healthy donors. The data were produced by immunoSEQ multiplex PCR, yet TCRdb's version contains in-frame clones alone and is incomplete. The sample lists approximately 120,000 clones, under 80% occurring once. Material: PBMCs. Every receptor here comes from a woman in her 50s in good health and CMV-seropositive. Both conserved end residues are part of each CDR3. The D gene is left open where the match is weak. Clone sizes are given selectively: once, few, many, or a class where the clone is expanded.

j_gene: TRBJ1-6
d_gene: -
abundance: -
v_gene: TRBV10-3
CDR3nt: TGTGCCATCAGTCCGGACAGAGACGGCGATGGCCTCCACTTT
CDR3aa: CAISPDRDGDGLHF

j_gene: TRBJ2-3
d_gene: TRBD2
abundance: -
v_gene: TRBV2
CDR3nt: TGTGCCAGCAGTGGGGGTTTGGGACTAGCGGGAGAAGATACGCAGTATTTT
CDR3aa: CASSGGLGLAGEDTQYF

j_gene: TRBJ2-7
d_gene: -
abundance: -
v_gene: TRBV4-3
CDR3nt: TGCGCCAGCAGCCTCGGGGCAGGGGACTACGAGCAGTACTTC
CDR3aa: CASSLGAGDYEQYF

j_gene: TRBJ2-3
d_gene: -
abundance: once
v_gene: TRBV27
CDR3nt: TGTGCCAGCAGTCCCGGGGGCACAGATACGCAGTATTTT
CDR3aa: CASSPGGTDTQYF

j_gene: TRBJ1-2
d_gene: TRBD1
abundance: -
v_gene: TRBV5-5
CDR3nt: TGTGCCAGCCGCGACGCTGGACAGGGCCTTTTCGATGGCTACACCTTC
CDR3aa: CASRDAGQGLFDGYTF

j_gene: TRBJ1-5
d_gene: -
abundance: -
v_gene: TRBV14
CDR3nt: TGTGCCAGCAGCCAAGGGGAGGGAGAAGGCAATCAGCCCCAGCATTTT
CDR3aa: CASSQGEGEGNQPQHF

j_gene: TRBJ2-3
d_gene: -
abundance: -
v_gene: TRBV19
CDR3nt: TGTGCCAGTAGTATCTATGAGGGGGCGCAGTATTTT
CDR3aa: CASSIYEGAQYF

j_gene: TRBJ2-1
d_gene: TRBD2
abundance: few
v_gene: TRBV6-4
CDR3nt: TGTGCCAGCAGCTTTAGCGGGAGGGCGGTGGCTGAGCAGTTCTTC
CDR3aa: CASSFSGRAVAEQFF

j_gene: TRBJ2-3
d_gene: -
abundance: -
v_gene: TRBV11-3
CDR3nt: TGTGCCAGCAGCTTAGCGCAGGCCACAGATACGCAGTATTTT
CDR3aa: CASSLAQATDTQYF

j_gene: TRBJ2-3
d_gene: TRBD2
abundance: -
v_gene: TRBV6-6
CDR3nt: TGTGCCAGCAGTTACTCTTCTAGCGGGGGGCCGGATACGCAGTATTTT
CDR3aa: CASSYSSSGGPDTQYF

j_gene: TRBJ2-7
d_gene: TRBD2
abundance: -
v_gene: TRBV7-9
CDR3nt: TGTGCCAGCTCGCCGGGCGGGGGCTCCTACGAGCAGTACTTC
CDR3aa: CASSPGGGSYEQYF

j_gene: TRBJ2-7
d_gene: TRBD2
abundance: few
v_gene: TRBV11-2
CDR3nt: TGTGCCAGCAGGCCTAGCGGGGGGCTCTACGAGCAGTACTTC
CDR3aa: CASRPSGGLYEQYF

j_gene: TRBJ2-1
d_gene: TRBD2
abundance: -
v_gene: TRBV6-6
CDR3nt: TGTGCCAGCAGTTACTCGAAGCCGGGGGGGGCCAATGAGCAGTTCTTC
CDR3aa: CASSYSKPGGANEQFF

j_gene: TRBJ1-6
d_gene: TRBD1
abundance: -
v_gene: TRBV19
CDR3nt: TGTGCCAGGGGGGACAGGGGAGACTCACCCCTCCACTTT
CDR3aa: CARGDRGDSPLHF

j_gene: TRBJ1-4
d_gene: TRBD1
abundance: few
v_gene: TRBV6-5
CDR3nt: TGTGCCAGCAGAGTTACAGGGGGAGGAAGGGAAAAACTGTTTTTT
CDR3aa: CASRVTGGGREKLFF

j_gene: TRBJ2-7
d_gene: TRBD2
abundance: medium-sized
v_gene: TRBV6-6
CDR3nt: TGTGCCAGCCGGGAGGGGACCGCCTCGTACGAGCAGTACTTC
CDR3aa: CASREGTASYEQYF

j_gene: TRBJ2-3
d_gene: TRBD1
abundance: -
v_gene: TRBV2
CDR3nt: TGTGCCAGCAGCAAGGACAGGGGGAGAGATGCGCAGTATTTT
CDR3aa: CASSKDRGRDAQYF

j_gene: TRBJ2-1
d_gene: TRBD2
abundance: -
v_gene: TRBV19
CDR3nt: TGTGCCAGTAGTATGAGGGAGGGATGGAATGAGCAGTTCTTC
CDR3aa: CASSMREGWNEQFF

j_gene: TRBJ1-5
d_gene: -
abundance: once
v_gene: TRBV7-2
CDR3nt: TGTGCCAGCAGCTTGGGGCAGGGCAGTCAGCCCCAGCATTTT
CDR3aa: CASSLGQGSQPQHF

j_gene: TRBJ2-7
d_gene: TRBD2
abundance: -
v_gene: TRBV19
CDR3nt: TGTGCCAGTAGTATTTTGACTAGCGGGGGTCCCGGTGAGCAGTACTTC
CDR3aa: CASSILTSGGPGEQYF

j_gene: TRBJ1-1
d_gene: TRBD1
abundance: -
v_gene: TRBV13
CDR3nt: TGTGCCAGCAGCTCGGGACAGGGGCTGGAAGCTTTCTTT
CDR3aa: CASSSGQGLEAFF

j_gene: TRBJ2-2
d_gene: TRBD2
abundance: -
v_gene: TRBV12-5
CDR3nt: TGTGCTAGTTCTCCCGGGACTACCGACACCGGGGAGCTGTTTTTT
CDR3aa: CASSPGTTDTGELFF

j_gene: TRBJ2-2
d_gene: -
abundance: -
v_gene: TRBV10-3
CDR3nt: TGTGCCACCCGCGTCGACACCGGGGAGCTGTTTTTT
CDR3aa: CATRVDTGELFF

j_gene: TRBJ1-5
d_gene: -
abundance: -
v_gene: TRBV5-6
CDR3nt: TGTGCCAGCAGCAAAATACAGGGAGGGGCCCAGCATTTT
CDR3aa: CASSKIQGGAQHF

j_gene: TRBJ2-1
d_gene: TRBD2
abundance: -
v_gene: TRBV9
CDR3nt: TGTGCCAGCAGCGTAGGTACTAGCGGGTACAATGAGCAGTTCTTC
CDR3aa: CASSVGTSGYNEQFF

j_gene: TRBJ2-2
d_gene: TRBD2
abundance: -
v_gene: TRBV7-2
CDR3nt: TGTGCCAGCAGCCTCATAGCGGGAGATGGCACCGGGGAGCTGTTTTTT
CDR3aa: CASSLIAGDGTGELFF

j_gene: TRBJ2-1
d_gene: TRBD2
abundance: -
v_gene: TRBV11-3
CDR3nt: TGTGCCAGCAGCTTAGATAGCGGGGGGGTGGCTGAGCAGTTCTTC
CDR3aa: CASSLDSGGVAEQFF

j_gene: TRBJ2-5
d_gene: -
abundance: few
v_gene: TRBV5-4
CDR3nt: TGTGCCAGCAGTCAAGAAACGGGGGGCAGGGAGACCCAGTACTTC
CDR3aa: CASSQETGGRETQYF

j_gene: TRBJ2-2
d_gene: TRBD1
abundance: -
v_gene: TRBV10-3
CDR3nt: TGTGCCATCAGTGGGGGGACAGGGCTTCGCTCGAACACCGGGGAGCTGTTTTTT
CDR3aa: CAISGGTGLRSNTGELFF

j_gene: TRBJ1-4
d_gene: -
abundance: -
v_gene: TRBV15
CDR3nt: TGTGCCACCAGCAGAGATCCCCTGGGGGGGAACCAAGATGAAAAACTGTTTTTT
CDR3aa: CATSRDPLGGNQDEKLFF

j_gene: TRBJ1-2
d_gene: -
abundance: -
v_gene: TRBV6-5
CDR3nt: TGTGCCAGCAGTTACCCTACAGACGGCTACACCTTC
CDR3aa: CASSYPTDGYTF

j_gene: TRBJ2-3
d_gene: TRBD1
abundance: -
v_gene: TRBV9
CDR3nt: TGTGCCAGCAGCGTAGAGCCCGAGGACAGGGGCTTCAATTTT
CDR3aa: CASSVEPEDRGFNF

j_gene: TRBJ2-6
d_gene: TRBD1
abundance: -
v_gene: TRBV9
CDR3nt: TGTGCCAGCAGTTTTCGTGGGACAGACTCCTCTGGGGCCAACGTCCTGACTTTC
CDR3aa: CASSFRGTDSSGANVLTF

j_gene: TRBJ2-3
d_gene: -
abundance: -
v_gene: TRBV6-5
CDR3nt: TGTGCCAGCAGTTACGGCAGGAGCACAGATACGCAGTATTTT
CDR3aa: CASSYGRSTDTQYF

j_gene: TRBJ2-7
d_gene: TRBD1
abundance: -
v_gene: TRBV19
CDR3nt: TGTGCCAGTAGTACCGCAGGGGGCTACGAGCAGTACTTC
CDR3aa: CASSTAGGYEQYF

j_gene: TRBJ1-3
d_gene: -
abundance: -
v_gene: TRBV6-5
CDR3nt: TGTGCCAGCAGTTTGGCATGGGGCGGCGGAAACACCATATATTTT
CDR3aa: CASSLAWGGGNTIYF

j_gene: TRBJ2-1
d_gene: -
abundance: -
v_gene: TRBV11-2
CDR3nt: TGTGCCAGCAGGCACAACAGACGACGGGGATACAATGAGCAGTTCTTC
CDR3aa: CASRHNRRRGYNEQFF

j_gene: TRBJ2-2
d_gene: -
abundance: -
v_gene: TRBV5-1
CDR3nt: TGCGCCAGCAGCTTGGAATCGATCGGCGGGGAGCTGTTTTTT
CDR3aa: CASSLESIGGELFF

j_gene: TRBJ1-2
d_gene: -
abundance: -
v_gene: TRBV2
CDR3nt: TGTGCCAGCAGTGAGGAGGGCGTAGGTGGCTACACCTTC
CDR3aa: CASSEEGVGGYTF

j_gene: TRBJ2-3
d_gene: -
abundance: -
v_gene: TRBV4-3
CDR3nt: TGCGCCAGCAGTTCTAGCACAGATACGCAGTATTTT
CDR3aa: CASSSSTDTQYF

j_gene: TRBJ1-5
d_gene: TRBD1
abundance: few
v_gene: TRBV10-3
CDR3nt: TGTGCCATCAGTAATCGACAGGGCAATTCGGTAGCCCAGCATTTT
CDR3aa: CAISNRQGNSVAQHF

j_gene: TRBJ2-1
d_gene: TRBD2
abundance: -
v_gene: TRBV5-1
CDR3nt: TGCGCCAGCAGCATGGACACTCCCGGGACGCTTAGGAGCGGGGGGGTATACAATGAGCAGTTCTTC
CDR3aa: CASSMDTPGTLRSGGVYNEQFF

j_gene: TRBJ2-1
d_gene: -
abundance: -
v_gene: TRBV9
CDR3nt: TGTGCCAGCAGCGTAGATTATACCTCAGGGGCCGGTTTCAATGAGCAGTTCTTC
CDR3aa: CASSVDYTSGAGFNEQFF

j_gene: TRBJ2-4
d_gene: TRBD2
abundance: -
v_gene: TRBV2
CDR3nt: TGTGCCAGCAGTGTTGGGGGGGACGCCAAAAACAGTCAGTACTTC
CDR3aa: CASSVGGDAKNSQYF

j_gene: TRBJ2-1
d_gene: -
abundance: few
v_gene: TRBV11-2
CDR3nt: TGTGCCAGCAGCTCAGAGGGCATTTACTACAATGAGCAGTTCTTC
CDR3aa: CASSSEGIYYNEQFF

j_gene: TRBJ2-2
d_gene: -
abundance: -
v_gene: TRBV9
CDR3nt: TGTGCCAGCAGCGTAGGAGGGGGCACCGGGGAGCTGTTTTTT
CDR3aa: CASSVGGGTGELFF

j_gene: TRBJ2-5
d_gene: -
abundance: few
v_gene: TRBV5-1
CDR3nt: TGCGCCAGCAGCTTTTTCTCCCAAGAGACCCAGTACTTC
CDR3aa: CASSFFSQETQYF

j_gene: TRBJ2-7
d_gene: TRBD1
abundance: -
v_gene: TRBV7-7
CDR3nt: TGTGCCAGCAGCCGCAGGGGGCAGGAGGCCTACGAGCAGTACTTC
CDR3aa: CASSRRGQEAYEQYF

j_gene: TRBJ1-1
d_gene: -
abundance: -
v_gene: TRBV7-9
CDR3nt: TGTGCCAGCAGCTTAATCAGTGACAGTGAAGCTTTCTTT
CDR3aa: CASSLISDSEAFF

j_gene: TRBJ1-5
d_gene: TRBD1
abundance: -
v_gene: TRBV6-5
CDR3nt: TGTGCCAGCAGTTACTCGTACAGGGGGAGTGATCAGCCCCAGCATTTT
CDR3aa: CASSYSYRGSDQPQHF

j_gene: TRBJ2-1
d_gene: TRBD2
abundance: -
v_gene: TRBV25-1
CDR3nt: TGTGCCAGCAGTGATCCCCGGAGCGGGAGTAGCAATGAGCAGTTCTTC
CDR3aa: CASSDPRSGSSNEQFF

j_gene: TRBJ1-2
d_gene: -
abundance: -
v_gene: TRBV27
CDR3nt: TGTGCCAGCAGTTTGAGCGGACTGGAGGCTTCTTATGGCTACACCTTC
CDR3aa: CASSLSGLEASYGYTF

j_gene: TRBJ1-1
d_gene: -
abundance: -
v_gene: TRBV7-2
CDR3nt: TGTGCCAGCTTTTTGACAGGTCACACTGAAGCTTTCTTT
CDR3aa: CASFLTGHTEAFF

j_gene: TRBJ1-1
d_gene: -
abundance: -
v_gene: TRBV7-2
CDR3nt: TGTGCCAGCAGCTTAGAAGGGGGGGTGCACACTGAAGCTTTCTTT
CDR3aa: CASSLEGGVHTEAFF

j_gene: TRBJ2-3
d_gene: -
abundance: few
v_gene: TRBV6-5
CDR3nt: TGTGCCAGCAGCCTACTTGGAGATACGCAGTATTTT
CDR3aa: CASSLLGDTQYF

j_gene: TRBJ2-1
d_gene: -
abundance: -
v_gene: TRBV7-2
CDR3nt: TGTGCCAGCAGTCGCGGACTATATCCGGGCAATGAGCAGTTCTTC
CDR3aa: CASSRGLYPGNEQFF